Below, 13 T cell receptor beta chains from the same sample are listed, as sequenced in a study of long-term antiretroviral therapy in people with HIV. The run of the v3.0 immunoSEQ assay was at survey level. Produced via immunoSEQ multiplex PCR; TCRdb's table is partial and in-frame only. The sample has about 30,000 clones, roughly 90% seen once. Sample: unsorted PBMCs, taken 0.5 years after starting antiretroviral therapy. The receptors stem from a woman under 30 with HIV.

J is TRBJ1-2 and V is TRBV6-1; 11 bases are shared with TRBD1. Germline V lookup: CDR1 MNHNS, CDR2 SASEGT. J gave up 4 bases and V 6 bases, and 7 bases lay outside the gene matches. The CDR3 spans 15 residues. CDR3: CASRTGTGGSYGYTF. The CDR3 DNA reads as TGTGCCAGCAGAACCGGGACAGGGGGTTCCTATGGCTACACCTTC.

CDR3 amino acids: CASALGKNEQFF. The CDR3 nucleotides read TGTGCTAGTGCCCTTGGAAAGAATGAGCAGTTCTTC. V gene TRBV12-5 combines with J gene TRBJ2-1; D is undetermined. CDR1 is LGHNT and CDR2 is FRNRAP in the germline V gene. CDR3 length equals 12 residues. Trimming shortened V by 7 bases and J by 7 bases, and 11 bases separated the two germline ends.

V usage is TRBV28 and J usage is TRBJ2-1; 8 bases align to TRBD2. With 2 bases clipped from V and 4 bases from J, the junction kept 7 bases outside the gene matches. Germline CDR1 reads MDHEN; CDR2 reads SYDVKM. The length of the CDR3 is 16 residues. The CDR3 here is CASSLREGLGYNEQFF. In DNA, the CDR3 is TGTGCCAGCAGTTTACGGGAGGGCCTCGGTTACAATGAGCAGTTCTTC.

V and J are TRBV6-6 and TRBJ2-7; 13 positions agree with TRBD2. V shed 5 bases and J 2 bases; nucleotides not matched to a gene: 6. CDR1 MNHNY and CDR2 SVGAGI come from the germline V gene (reference sequence). The CDR3 extends over 16 amino acids. CDR3 loop: CASSPQGLAGTYEQYF. CDR3 nucleotides: TGTGCCAGCAGTCCACAGGGACTAGCGGGGACCTACGAGCAGTACTTC.

This chain uses TRBV6-5 with TRBJ1-4, with a weak D call TRBD1 (6 bases). Trimming took off 0 bases at V and 8 bases at J, with 10 bases between the two ends. This CDR3 is 14 amino acids long. CDR1 and CDR2 from the germline V gene are MNHEY and SVGAGI. CDR3 protein: CASSYSRGGEKLFF. The CDR3, as DNA: TGTGCCAGCAGTTACTCCAGGGGTGGGGAAAAACTGTTTTTT.

Only a few counts were recorded for this clone. The chain has TRBV7-2 and TRBJ2-4; 7 bases agree with TRBD1. V was clipped by 5 bases and J by 7 bases; unmatched bases: 8. This CDR3 comprises 14 residues. Germline loops: CDR1 SGHTA, CDR2 FQGNSA. The CDR3 sequence is CASSAMRGPNIQYF. The CDR3 region has the DNA TGTGCCAGCAGCGCTATGAGGGGGCCCAACATTCAGTACTTC.

The sample holds one count of this clone. This chain joins TRBV4-3 and TRBJ2-1; D possibly uses TRBD1 or TRBD2 (5 bases each). The CDR3 is made up of 15 amino acids. The germline CDR1 and CDR2 sequences are LGHNA and YSLEER. The ends were cut back, 3 bases at V and 5 bases at J, with 14 bases in the middle. CDR3 in DNA: TGCGCCAGCAGCCAGAGTCGGGACCGCAACAATGAGCAGTTCTTC. Its protein product is CASSQSRDRNNEQFF.

The chain is built from TRBV27 and TRBJ2-7, with 9 positions matching TRBD1. With V trimmed by 3 bases and J by 2 bases, 11 bases remained unmatched. The V gene's germline CDR1 is MNHEY and CDR2 SMNVEV (reference sequence). The CDR3 sequence is 17 residues long. The CDR3 DNA sequence: TGTGCCAGCAGTTTGGGTTCCGGGACAGGGATTCCCTACGAGCAGTACTTC. It codes for CASSLGSGTGIPYEQYF.

The V gene is TRBV11-3, the J gene TRBJ2-7; D is unclear. The CDR3 sequence is 15 residues long. The V gene's germline CDR1 is SGHNT and CDR2 YENEEA. V was shortened by 1 base and J by 3 bases, with 13 bases between the two germline ends. The CDR3 nucleotides are TGTGCCAGCAGCTTAGGCTCCGGCGCCCTCTACGAGCAGTACTTC. Protein: CASSLGSGALYEQYF.

V gene TRBV28 combines with J gene TRBJ1-3, with a possible D match to TRBD1 (5 bases). Germline values: CDR1 MDHEN, CDR2 SYDVKM. The CDR3 extends over 14 amino acids. Trimming took 5 bases from V and 2 from J, leaving 10 bases between them. The CDR3 nucleotides read TGTGCCAGCAGTCCCTTGGGGGCTGGAAACACCATATATTTT. It specifies CASSPLGAGNTIYF.

The genes are TRBV7-2 and TRBJ2-2; maybe TRBD1 (5 bases). The CDR3 loop spans 14 amino acids. Germline values: CDR1 SGHTA, CDR2 FQGNSA. The V and J ends lost 5 bases and 7 bases respectively, with 14 bases between them. The CDR3 DNA reads TGTGCCAGCAGCGCAACAGGTGCTGGCGGGGAGCTGTTTTTT. As protein: CASSATGAGGELFF.

V is TRBV4-1 and J is TRBJ2-7; the match to TRBD1 covers 9 bases. The CDR3 covers 15 residues. V lost 2 bases, J lost 2 bases, and 4 bases stayed unmatched. The germline gives CDR1 MGHRA, CDR2 YSYEKL. The CDR3 DNA is TGCGCCAGCAGCCAACCGACAGGGGGTCCCTACGAGCAGTACTTC. Translating it yields CASSQPTGGPYEQYF.

The CDR3 protein is CASSLNHITGKREKLFF. The CDR3 DNA follows: TGTGCCAGCAGCCTTAACCATATTACAGGGAAGAGAGAAAAACTGTTTTTT. V usage is TRBV7-2 and J usage is TRBJ1-4; maybe TRBD1 (6 bases). Germline CDR1 and CDR2: SGHTA and FQGNSA. CDR3 length: 17 amino acids. Trimming cost V 5 bases and J 8 bases, with 24 bases left between them.